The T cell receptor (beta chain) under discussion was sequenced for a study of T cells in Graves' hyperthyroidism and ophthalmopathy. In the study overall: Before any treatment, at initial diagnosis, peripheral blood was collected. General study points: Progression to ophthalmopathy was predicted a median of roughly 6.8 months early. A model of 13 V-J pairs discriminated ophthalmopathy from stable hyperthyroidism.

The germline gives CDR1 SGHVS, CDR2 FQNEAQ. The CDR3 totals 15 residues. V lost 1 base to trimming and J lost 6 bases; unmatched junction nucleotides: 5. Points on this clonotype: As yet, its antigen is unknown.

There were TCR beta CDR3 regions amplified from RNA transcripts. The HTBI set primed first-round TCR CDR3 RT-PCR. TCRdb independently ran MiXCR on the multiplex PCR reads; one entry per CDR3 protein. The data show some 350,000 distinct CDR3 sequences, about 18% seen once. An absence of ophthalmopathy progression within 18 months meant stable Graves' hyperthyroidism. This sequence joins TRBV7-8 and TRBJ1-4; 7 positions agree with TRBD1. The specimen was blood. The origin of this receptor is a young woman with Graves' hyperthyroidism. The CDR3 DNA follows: TGTGCCAGCAGCTTAGTACAGGGGTCCTATGAAAAACTGTTTTTT. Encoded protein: CASSLVQGSYEKLFF.